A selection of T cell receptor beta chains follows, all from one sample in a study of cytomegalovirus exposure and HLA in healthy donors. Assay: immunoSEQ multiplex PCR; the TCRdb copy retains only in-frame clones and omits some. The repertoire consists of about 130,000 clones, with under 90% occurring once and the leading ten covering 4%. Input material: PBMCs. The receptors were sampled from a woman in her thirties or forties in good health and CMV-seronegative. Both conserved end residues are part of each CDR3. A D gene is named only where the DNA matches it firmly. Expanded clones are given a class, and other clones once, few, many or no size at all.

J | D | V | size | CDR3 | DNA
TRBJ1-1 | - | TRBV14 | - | CASSLYLDTEAFF | TGTGCCAGCAGCCTCTATCTGGACACTGAAGCTTTCTTT
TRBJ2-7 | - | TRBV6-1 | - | CASSKDSRGAYEQYF | TGTGCCAGCAGTAAGGACAGTCGGGGAGCCTACGAGCAGTACTTC
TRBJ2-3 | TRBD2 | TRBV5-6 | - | CASSPPGLAGGGRTDTQYF | TGTGCCAGCAGCCCGCCAGGACTAGCGGGGGGTGGGCGCACAGATACGCAGTATTTT
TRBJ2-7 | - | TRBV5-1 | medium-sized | CASSWDKPYEQYF | TGCGCCAGCAGCTGGGACAAGCCCTACGAGCAGTACTTC
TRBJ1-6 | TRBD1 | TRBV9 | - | CASSVEGTAVNSPLHF | TGTGCCAGCAGCGTAGAAGGGACAGCAGTTAATTCACCCCTCCACTTT
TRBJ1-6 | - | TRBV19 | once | CASSISGTGDSPLHF | TGTGCCAGTAGTATAAGTGGGACGGGGGATTCACCCCTCCACTTT
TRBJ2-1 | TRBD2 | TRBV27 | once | CASSLAANTYNEQFF | TGTGCCAGCAGCCTAGCGGCAAACACATACAATGAGCAGTTCTTC
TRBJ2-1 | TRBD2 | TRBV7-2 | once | CASSWKGLAGGSEQFF | TGTGCCAGCAGCTGGAAGGGACTAGCGGGAGGATCTGAGCAGTTCTTC
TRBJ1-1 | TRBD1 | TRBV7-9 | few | CSSSLCQGAPEIACTEAFF | TGTTCCAGCAGCTTATGTCAGGGGGCGCCGGAGATCGCTTGCACTGAAGCTTTCTTT
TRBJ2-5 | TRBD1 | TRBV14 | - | CASSDRGLKTQYF | TGTGCCAGCAGCGACAGGGGGCTAAAGACCCAGTACTTC
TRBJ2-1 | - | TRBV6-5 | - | CASSGVDNEQFF | TGTGCCAGCAGCGGAGTGGACAATGAGCAGTTCTTC
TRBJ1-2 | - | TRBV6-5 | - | CASTSYRNYGYTF | TGTGCCAGCACGAGCTACCGAAACTATGGCTACACCTTC
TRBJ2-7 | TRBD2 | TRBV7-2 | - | CASSLSYPHLAGDDYEQYF | TGTGCCAGCAGCCTCTCATACCCCCATCTAGCGGGGGATGACTACGAGCAGTACTTC
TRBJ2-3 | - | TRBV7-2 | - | CASNPGVGHASLTTDTQYF | TGTGCCAGCAACCCGGGCGTGGGACACGCTTCTCTTACCACAGATACGCAGTATTTT
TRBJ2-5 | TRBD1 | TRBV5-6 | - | CASSIGTGSYENGPETQYF | TGTGCCAGCAGCATAGGGACAGGGTCGTATGAAAACGGACCGGAGACCCAGTACTTC
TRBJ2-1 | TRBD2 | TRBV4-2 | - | CASSQSGAGEGGEQFF | TGTGCCAGCAGCCAAAGTGGGGCGGGAGAGGGCGGTGAGCAGTTCTTC
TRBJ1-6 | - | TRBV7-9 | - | CASRRDRQDSPLHF | TGTGCCAGCCGCCGAGACAGGCAGGACTCACCCCTCCACTTT
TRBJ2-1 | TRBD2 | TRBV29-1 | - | CSVEDPGLAFNNEQFF | TGCAGCGTTGAAGATCCGGGACTAGCGTTCAACAATGAGCAGTTCTTC
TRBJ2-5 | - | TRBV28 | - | CASSSFLAGTETQYF | TGTGCCAGCAGTTCTTTTCTAGCCGGTACCGAGACCCAGTACTTC
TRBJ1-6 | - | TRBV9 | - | CASSARLLNSPLHF | TGTGCCAGCAGCGCCCGGTTGCTGAATTCACCCCTCCACTTT
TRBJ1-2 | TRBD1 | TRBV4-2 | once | CASSQVEQGGVHGYTF | TGTGCCAGCAGCCAAGTCGAACAGGGGGGGGTCCATGGCTACACCTTC
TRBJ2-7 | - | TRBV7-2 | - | CSSSLTGTQNYEQYF | TGTTCCAGCAGCTTAACGGGTACTCAAAACTACGAGCAGTACTTC
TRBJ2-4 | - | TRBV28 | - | CASSFAGAGNIQYF | TGTGCCAGCAGTTTCGCGGGGGCTGGGAACATTCAGTACTTC
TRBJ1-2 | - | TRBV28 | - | CASSGGSNYGYTF | TGTGCCAGCAGCGGGGGTAGTAACTATGGCTACACCTTC
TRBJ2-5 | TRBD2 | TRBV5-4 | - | CASSLRLAEETQYF | TGTGCCAGCAGCTTACGACTAGCGGAAGAGACCCAGTACTTC
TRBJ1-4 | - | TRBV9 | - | CASSLNGEKLFF | TGTGCCAGCAGCCTAAACGGGGAAAAACTGTTTTTT
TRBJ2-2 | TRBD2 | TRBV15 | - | CATYPRAGVTGELFF | TGTGCCACCTACCCCAGGGCGGGGGTGACCGGGGAGCTGTTTTTT
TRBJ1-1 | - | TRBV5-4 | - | CASSLGGDPRNTEAFF | TGTGCCAGCAGCTTAGGTGGAGATCCAAGGAACACTGAAGCTTTCTTT
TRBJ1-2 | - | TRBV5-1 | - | CASRSEVGYTF | TGCGCCAGCCGCTCGGAGGTCGGCTACACCTTC
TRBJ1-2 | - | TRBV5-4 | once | CASSSPGGGGNYGYTF | TGTGCCAGCAGCTCCCCCGGGGGAGGGGGGAACTATGGCTACACCTTC
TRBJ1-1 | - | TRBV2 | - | CASNAQVNTEAFF | TGTGCCAGCAACGCTCAGGTGAACACTGAAGCTTTCTTT
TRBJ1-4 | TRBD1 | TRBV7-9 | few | CASSLTGTTEKLFF | TGTGCCAGCAGTTTGACAGGGACGACTGAAAAACTGTTTTTT
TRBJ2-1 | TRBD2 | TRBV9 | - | CASSLKTSGLPDEQFF | TGTGCCAGCAGCTTGAAGACTAGCGGGCTCCCGGATGAGCAGTTCTTC